The entry below describes one T cell receptor (beta chain). Its antigen is as yet unknown. The data derive from a study of tumor-infiltrating lymphocytes in primary liver carcinoma. About the study: Treatment of the patients' primary liver carcinoma consisted of surgical resection. Both sexes were represented among patients, who were 30 to 69 years old.

CDR1 and CDR2 from the germline V gene are SGHRS and YFSETQ. Trimming stripped 5 bases from V and 0 bases from J, with 8 bases between. The CDR3 has 13 amino acids. Overall study findings and caveats: Between tumor regions, pairs overlapped more than tumor-adjacent and tumor-blood pairs did.

In addition to blood RNA drawn from unsorted whole blood, germline DNA was extracted. Blood samples of about 4.1 milliliters were drawn preoperatively. Total RNA (roughly 530 ng) served as template for TCR beta cDNA synthesis primed by a constant-region primer. Construction of TCR beta libraries relied on three successive nested multiplex PCR rounds employing slightly modified ARM-PCR. TRBV1-TRBV30 forward and Cbeta reverse primers drove the first two roughly 10-cycle rounds. A single record per CDR3 protein comes from TCRdb applying MiXCR to the multiplex PCR reads. The sample holds 300,000 to 400,000 distinct CDR3 sequences, 60% to 80% seen once.

The gene calls are TRBV5-1 and TRBJ1-1; D unclear. Sequenced input: peripheral blood. This TCR came from a man in his forties with primary liver carcinoma and hepatitis B virus infection. CDR3 residues: CASREQMNTEAFF. Written as DNA, the CDR3 is TGCGCCAGCAGAGAACAGATGAACACTGAAGCTTTCTTT.